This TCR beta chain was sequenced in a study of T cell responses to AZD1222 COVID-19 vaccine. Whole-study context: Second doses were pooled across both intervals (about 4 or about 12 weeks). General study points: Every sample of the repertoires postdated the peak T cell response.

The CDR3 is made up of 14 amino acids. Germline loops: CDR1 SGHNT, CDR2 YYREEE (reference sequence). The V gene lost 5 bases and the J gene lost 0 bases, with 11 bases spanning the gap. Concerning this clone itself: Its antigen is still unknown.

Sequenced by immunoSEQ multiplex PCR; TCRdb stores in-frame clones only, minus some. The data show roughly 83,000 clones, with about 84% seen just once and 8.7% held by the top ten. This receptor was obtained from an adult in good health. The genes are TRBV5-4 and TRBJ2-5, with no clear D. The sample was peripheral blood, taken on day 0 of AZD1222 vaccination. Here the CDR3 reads CASSPVENQETQYF. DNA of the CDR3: TGTGCCAGCAGTCCTGTAGAGAACCAAGAGACCCAGTACTTC.